The rows below give T cell receptor beta chains drawn from one sample of a study of cytomegalovirus exposure and HLA in healthy donors. Sequenced by immunoSEQ multiplex PCR; TCRdb stores in-frame clones only, minus some. Of fewer than 200,000 clones detected, around three quarters appear once; the ten largest clones hold about 0.72%. Sequencing input: PBMCs. The receptors derive from a woman aged 35 to 49 in good health and CMV-seronegative. Both conserved end residues are part of each CDR3. The D gene is left open where the match is weak. Clone sizes are given selectively: once, few, many, or a class where the clone is expanded.

j_call,clone_size,v_call,d_call,cdr3_aa,cdr3_nt
TRBJ1-5,-,TRBV6-1,-,CASSEESAGANQPQHF,TGTGCCAGCAGTGAAGAGTCCGCAGGGGCCAATCAGCCCCAGCATTTT
TRBJ2-3,-,TRBV27,-,CASSLNRAIDTQYF,TGTGCCAGCAGTTTGAACAGGGCCATAGATACGCAGTATTTT
TRBJ2-1,-,TRBV5-1,TRBD2,CASSPGLAVYNEQFF,TGCGCCAGCAGCCCGGGACTAGCGGTATACAATGAGCAGTTCTTC
TRBJ1-2,-,TRBV30,-,CAWSPGTLGGGYTF,TGTGCCTGGAGCCCGGGGACTCTGGGCGGTGGCTACACCTTC
TRBJ1-2,-,TRBV7-6,TRBD1,CASSFRAGGNYGYTF,TGTGCCAGCAGCTTTAGGGCAGGGGGCAACTATGGCTACACCTTC
TRBJ2-1,-,TRBV5-4,TRBD2,CASSLGGLAGGSYNEQFF,TGTGCCAGCAGCTTGGGGGGACTAGCGGGGGGGTCCTACAATGAGCAGTTCTTC
TRBJ2-7,-,TRBV5-4,TRBD1,CASSSPGTAKAYEQYF,TGTGCCAGCAGCTCCCCCGGGACAGCAAAGGCCTACGAGCAGTACTTC
TRBJ2-5,-,TRBV4-1,-,CASSLASVQETQYF,TGCGCCAGCAGCCTAGCTAGCGTCCAAGAGACCCAGTACTTC
TRBJ2-7,-,TRBV6-5,TRBD2,CASNQAGSTYEQYF,TGTGCCAGCAATCAAGCGGGATCCACCTACGAGCAGTACTTC
TRBJ2-5,-,TRBV2,-,CASTRQNQETQYF,TGTGCCAGCACCCGACAGAACCAAGAGACCCAGTACTTC
TRBJ2-5,-,TRBV5-1,-,CATTPRGGETQYF,TGCGCCACCACCCCCAGGGGTGGAGAGACCCAGTACTTC
TRBJ2-1,-,TRBV4-2,TRBD2,CASSPRLAGAYNEQFF,TGTGCCAGCAGCCCGAGACTAGCGGGAGCCTACAATGAGCAGTTCTTC
TRBJ2-3,-,TRBV11-1,TRBD1,CASSPARTGGFTDTQYF,TGTGCCAGCAGCCCTGCCCGGACAGGGGGCTTCACAGATACGCAGTATTTT
TRBJ2-7,-,TRBV25-1,TRBD1,CASSEGSGGYLSGEQYF,TGTGCCAGCAGTGAGGGGTCAGGGGGCTATCTTTCCGGAGAGCAGTACTTC
TRBJ2-7,few,TRBV19,TRBD1,CASGDSYEQYF,TGTGCCAGTGGGGACAGCTACGAGCAGTACTTC
TRBJ2-7,-,TRBV5-6,-,CASSDGALIYEQYF,TGTGCCAGCAGCGACGGAGCCCTTATCTACGAGCAGTACTTC
TRBJ2-2,-,TRBV5-5,-,CASSLATGPGELFF,TGTGCCAGCAGCTTGGCCACCGGTCCGGGGGAGCTGTTTTTT
TRBJ2-5,-,TRBV9,TRBD2,CASSARTSGGVETQYF,TGTGCCAGCAGCGCCAGAACTAGCGGGGGGGTGGAGACCCAGTACTTC
TRBJ2-1,-,TRBV5-8,TRBD1,CASSSQTGISVLEFF,TGTGCCAGCAGCTCGCAGACAGGGATTTCGGTTCTGGAGTTCTTC
TRBJ2-7,-,TRBV13,TRBD1,CASSQRTGGSSGAYEQYF,TGTGCCAGCAGCCAAAGGACAGGGGGCTCCTCAGGGGCCTACGAGCAGTACTTC
TRBJ2-7,-,TRBV6-5,TRBD1,CASKDRGGEQYF,TGTGCCAGCAAGGACAGGGGAGGCGAGCAGTACTTC
TRBJ2-7,-,TRBV9,TRBD1,CASSAGFGQGTYEQYF,TGTGCCAGCAGCGCGGGATTCGGACAGGGCACCTACGAGCAGTACTTC
TRBJ2-7,few,TRBV28,TRBD2,CASSPMKSGRFRDEQYF,TGTGCCAGCAGCCCCATGAAGAGCGGGAGGTTCCGAGACGAGCAGTACTTC
TRBJ2-7,-,TRBV6-1,-,CASSESPLSRVGAYEQYF,TGTGCCAGCAGTGAATCCCCGTTAAGTCGTGTGGGGGCATACGAGCAGTACTTC
TRBJ2-7,-,TRBV6-1,TRBD1,CASGDRGSSYEQYF,TGTGCCAGCGGGGACAGGGGCAGCTCCTACGAGCAGTACTTC
TRBJ2-5,-,TRBV19,TRBD2,CASSIAGTSQETQYF,TGTGCCAGTAGTATAGCTGGGACTAGCCAAGAGACCCAGTACTTC
TRBJ2-7,once,TRBV28,-,CASSFTGTPIYEQYF,TGTGCCAGCAGTTTTACCGGGACACCTATATACGAGCAGTACTTC
TRBJ2-1,-,TRBV9,-,CASSVERVSYNEQFF,TGTGCCAGCAGCGTAGAGCGGGTCTCCTACAATGAGCAGTTCTTC
TRBJ1-2,-,TRBV5-1,-,CASSFDSSYGYTF,TGCGCCAGCAGCTTCGACAGCTCCTATGGCTACACCTTC
TRBJ2-1,-,TRBV19,-,CASRTRAYNEQFF,TGTGCCAGTAGGACGAGGGCCTACAATGAGCAGTTCTTC
TRBJ1-5,-,TRBV11-2,-,CASSLGTYSNQPQHF,TGTGCCAGCAGCTTAGGGACTTATAGCAATCAGCCCCAGCATTTT
TRBJ2-3,-,TRBV4-3,TRBD2,CASSQGAGTDTQYF,TGCGCCAGCAGCCAAGGAGCGGGAACAGATACGCAGTATTTT
TRBJ1-1,few,TRBV5-1,-,CASSLAGSQNTEAFF,TGCGCCAGCAGCTTGGCAGGATCCCAGAACACTGAAGCTTTCTTT
TRBJ1-2,-,TRBV7-2,-,CASSPEVGGYTF,TGTGCCAGCAGCCCAGAGGTTGGGGGCTACACCTTC
TRBJ1-4,once,TRBV28,-,CASSLPNEKLFF,TGTGCCAGCAGTCTACCGAATGAAAAACTGTTTTTT
TRBJ1-3,-,TRBV19,-,CASSTAGTYSGNTIYF,TGTGCCAGTAGTACCGCCGGGACATACTCTGGAAACACCATATATTTT
TRBJ1-5,-,TRBV28,-,CASTLGGGGQPQHF,TGTGCCAGCACCCTAGGGGGGGGCGGTCAGCCCCAGCATTTT
TRBJ1-5,-,TRBV11-2,-,CASSLGGAGQPQHF,TGTGCCAGCAGCTTAGGGGGTGCGGGGCAGCCCCAGCATTTT
TRBJ2-1,few,TRBV5-1,TRBD2,CASSSFGLAGDGGAYNEQFF,TGCGCCAGCAGCTCCTTCGGACTAGCGGGAGATGGTGGGGCCTACAATGAGCAGTTCTTC
TRBJ1-5,-,TRBV6-1,-,CASRYGGWNQPQHF,TGTGCCAGCAGGTACGGGGGTTGGAATCAGCCCCAGCATTTT
TRBJ2-7,-,TRBV5-1,-,CASSPGVGYEQYF,TGCGCCAGCAGCCCCGGGGTAGGTTACGAGCAGTACTTC
TRBJ2-7,-,TRBV14,-,CASSQSLDYEQYF,TGTGCCAGCAGCCAATCGCTAGACTACGAGCAGTACTTC
TRBJ1-5,-,TRBV7-8,-,CASSTSQTAGNQPQHF,TGTGCCAGCAGCACGAGTCAGACAGCTGGCAATCAGCCCCAGCATTTT
TRBJ2-1,-,TRBV27,-,CASSSPRDRALADLYNEQFF,TGTGCCAGCAGTTCTCCCCGGGACAGGGCACTAGCGGACCTGTACAATGAGCAGTTCTTC
TRBJ1-6,-,TRBV19,-,CASRTEGNSPLHF,TGTGCCAGTCGAACGGAGGGAAATTCACCCCTCCACTTT
TRBJ2-3,-,TRBV2,-,CASSVQGDTQYF,TGTGCCAGCAGTGTTCAGGGAGATACGCAGTATTTT
TRBJ1-1,few,TRBV5-6,-,CASTQYGTEAFF,TGTGCCAGCACCCAATACGGCACTGAAGCTTTCTTT
TRBJ2-3,-,TRBV6-1,TRBD2,CASSEVAGGSDTQYF,TGTGCCAGCAGTGAAGTAGCGGGGGGCTCAGATACGCAGTATTTT
TRBJ2-7,few,TRBV4-2,TRBD2,CASSQKGPSGSDEQYF,TGTGCCAGCAGCCAAAAGGGACCTAGCGGGAGTGACGAGCAGTACTTC
TRBJ1-1,-,TRBV19,-,CASSMGVQGSEAFF,TGTGCCAGTAGTATGGGCGTCCAGGGGTCTGAAGCTTTCTTT
TRBJ2-2,-,TRBV29-1,-,CSVDREVTGELFF,TGCAGCGTTGACAGGGAAGTCACCGGGGAGCTGTTTTTT
TRBJ1-6,-,TRBV9,TRBD1,CASSAGQGTPLHF,TGTGCCAGCAGCGCCGGACAGGGGACACCCCTCCACTTT
TRBJ2-7,-,TRBV19,-,CASSIAGEMQYF,TGTGCCAGTAGTATAGCGGGGGAGATGCAGTACTTC
TRBJ2-5,-,TRBV27,TRBD2,CASSFVGTSGTLGRETQYF,TGTGCCAGCAGTTTTGTGGGGACTAGCGGGACTCTCGGAAGGGAGACCCAGTACTTC
TRBJ2-6,-,TRBV7-3,-,CASSPSPGLGGANVLTF,TGTGCCAGCAGCCCGAGTCCAGGGTTAGGTGGGGCCAACGTCCTGACTTTC
TRBJ2-7,-,TRBV28,TRBD1,CASSLFRDSFSYEQYF,TGTGCCAGCAGTTTATTCCGGGACAGTTTCTCCTACGAGCAGTACTTC
TRBJ2-7,-,TRBV2,-,CASGRVHYEQYF,TGTGCCAGCGGGCGAGTCCATTACGAGCAGTACTTC